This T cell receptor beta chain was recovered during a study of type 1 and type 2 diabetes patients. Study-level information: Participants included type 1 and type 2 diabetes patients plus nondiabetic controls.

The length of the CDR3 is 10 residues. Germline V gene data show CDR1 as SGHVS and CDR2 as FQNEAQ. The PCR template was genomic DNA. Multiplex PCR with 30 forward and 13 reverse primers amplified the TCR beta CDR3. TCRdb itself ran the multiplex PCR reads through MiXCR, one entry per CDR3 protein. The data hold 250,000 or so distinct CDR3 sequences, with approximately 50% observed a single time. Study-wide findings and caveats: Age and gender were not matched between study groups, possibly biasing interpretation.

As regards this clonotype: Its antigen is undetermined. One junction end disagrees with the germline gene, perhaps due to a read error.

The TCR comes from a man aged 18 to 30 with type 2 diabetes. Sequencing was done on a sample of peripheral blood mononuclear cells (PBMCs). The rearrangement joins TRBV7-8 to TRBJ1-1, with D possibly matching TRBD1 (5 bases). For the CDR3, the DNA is TGTGCCAGCAGCCCGCTTCTGACAGCCTTT. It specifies CASSPLLTAF.